This entry concerns a single TCR beta chain. Its antigen is currently unknown. This sample is part of a study of shared clonotypes between healthy human individuals. Study results and caveats: Non-shared clonotypes showed lower generation probabilities than clonotypes common to all four donors. Shared across several donors were about 4.8% of the naive CD4 clonotypes.

The material for each subset, its genomic DNA, was split evenly across several immunoSEQ plates. Libraries were prepared by immunoSEQ multiplex PCR; TCRdb keeps only in-frame clonotypes and omits some of them. The repertoire has over a million clones, under 99% of them found once; the top ten carry about 0.45%. The CDR3 covers 13 residues. From germline, CDR1 is SSHAT and CDR2 FNYEAQ (reference sequence). V lost 2 bases and J lost 6, with 11 bases in between. The TCR sequence derives from a young man in good health. This chain uses TRBV7-7 with TRBJ2-7, with a weak D call TRBD2 (5 bases). The sample was naive CD4+ T cells sorted from blood. Subset specified: CD45RA+ positively selected. This chain's CDR3 is CASSLLPSSEQYF. The CDR3 nucleotides are TGTGCCAGCAGCTTACTCCCTAGCAGCGAGCAGTACTTC.